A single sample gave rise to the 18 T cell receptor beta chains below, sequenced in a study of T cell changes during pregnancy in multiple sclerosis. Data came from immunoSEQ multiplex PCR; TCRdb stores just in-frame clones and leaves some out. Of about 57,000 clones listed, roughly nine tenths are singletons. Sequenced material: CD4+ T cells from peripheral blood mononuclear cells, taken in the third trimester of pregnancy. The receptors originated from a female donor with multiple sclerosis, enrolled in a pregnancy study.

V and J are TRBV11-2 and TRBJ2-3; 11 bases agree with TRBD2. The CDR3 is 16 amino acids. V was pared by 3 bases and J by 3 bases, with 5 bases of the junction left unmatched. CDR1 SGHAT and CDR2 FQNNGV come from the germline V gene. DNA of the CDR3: TGTGCCAGCAGCTTGAGACTAGCGGGATTGACAGATACGCAGTATTTT. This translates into CASSLRLAGLTDTQYF. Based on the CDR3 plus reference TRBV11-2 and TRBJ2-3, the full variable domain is EAGVAQSPRYKIIEKRQSVAFWCNPISGHATLYWYQQILGQGPKLLIQFQNNGVVDDSQLPKDRFSAERLKGVDSTLKIQPAKLEDSAVYLCASSLRLAGLTDTQYFGPGTRLTVL.

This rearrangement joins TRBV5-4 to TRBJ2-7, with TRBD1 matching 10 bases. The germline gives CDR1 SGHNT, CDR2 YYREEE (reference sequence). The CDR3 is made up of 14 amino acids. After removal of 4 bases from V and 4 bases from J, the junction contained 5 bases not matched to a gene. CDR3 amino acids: CASSTDRGPYEQYF. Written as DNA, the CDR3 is TGTGCCAGCAGCACCGACAGGGGGCCATACGAGCAGTACTTC.

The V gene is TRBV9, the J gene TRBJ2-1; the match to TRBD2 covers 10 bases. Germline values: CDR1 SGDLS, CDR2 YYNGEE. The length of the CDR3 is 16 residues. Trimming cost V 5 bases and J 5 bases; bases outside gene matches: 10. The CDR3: CASSPPKRGGHNEQFF. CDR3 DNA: TGTGCCAGCAGTCCCCCAAAGCGGGGGGGCCACAATGAGCAGTTCTTC.

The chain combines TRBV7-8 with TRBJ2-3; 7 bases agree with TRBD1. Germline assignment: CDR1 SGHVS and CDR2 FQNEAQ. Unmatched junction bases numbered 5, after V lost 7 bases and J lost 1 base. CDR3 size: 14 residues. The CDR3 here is CASTLQGGTDTQYF. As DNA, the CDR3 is TGTGCCAGCACCCTCCAGGGGGGCACAGATACGCAGTATTTT.

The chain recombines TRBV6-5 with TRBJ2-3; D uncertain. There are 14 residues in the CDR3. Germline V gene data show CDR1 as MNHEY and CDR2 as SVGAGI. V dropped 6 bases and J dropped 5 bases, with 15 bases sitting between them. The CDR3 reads CASRRPQAGDTQYF. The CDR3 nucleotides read TGTGCCAGCAGGAGACCTCAGGCTGGAGATACGCAGTATTTT.

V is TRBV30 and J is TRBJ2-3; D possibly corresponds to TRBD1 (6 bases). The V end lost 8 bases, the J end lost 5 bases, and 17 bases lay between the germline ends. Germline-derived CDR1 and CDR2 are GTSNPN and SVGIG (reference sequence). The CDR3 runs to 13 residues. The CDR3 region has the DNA TGTGCCGAAGAACAGGGACCGGGAGATACGCAGTATTTT. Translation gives CAEEQGPGDTQYF.

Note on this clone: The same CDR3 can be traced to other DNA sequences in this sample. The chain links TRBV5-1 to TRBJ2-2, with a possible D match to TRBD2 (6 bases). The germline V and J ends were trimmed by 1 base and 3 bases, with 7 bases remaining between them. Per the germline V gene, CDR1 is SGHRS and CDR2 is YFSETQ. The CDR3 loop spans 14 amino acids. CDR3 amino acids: CASSLRGDTGELFF. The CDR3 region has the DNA TGCGCCAGCAGCTTGCGCGGGGACACCGGGGAGCTGTTTTTT.

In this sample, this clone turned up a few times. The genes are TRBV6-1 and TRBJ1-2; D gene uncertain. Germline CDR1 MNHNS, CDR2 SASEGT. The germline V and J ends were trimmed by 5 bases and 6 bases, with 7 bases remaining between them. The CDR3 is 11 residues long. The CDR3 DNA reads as TGTGCCAGCAGTTGGGAGGATGGCTACACCTTC. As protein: CASSWEDGYTF.

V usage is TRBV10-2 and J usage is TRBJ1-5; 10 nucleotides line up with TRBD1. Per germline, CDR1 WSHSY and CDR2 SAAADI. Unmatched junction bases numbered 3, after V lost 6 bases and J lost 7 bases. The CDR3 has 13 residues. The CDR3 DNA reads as TGCGCCAGCAGGACAGGGGGCGCCCAGCCCCAGCATTTT. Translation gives CASRTGGAQPQHF.

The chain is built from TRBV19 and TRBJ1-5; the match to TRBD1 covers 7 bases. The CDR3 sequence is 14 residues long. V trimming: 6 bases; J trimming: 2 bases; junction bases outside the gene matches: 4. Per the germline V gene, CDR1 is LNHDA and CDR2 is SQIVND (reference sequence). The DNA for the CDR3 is TGTGCCAGTAGCCTAGGACAGGGCAATCAGCCCCAGCATTTT. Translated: CASSLGQGNQPQHF.

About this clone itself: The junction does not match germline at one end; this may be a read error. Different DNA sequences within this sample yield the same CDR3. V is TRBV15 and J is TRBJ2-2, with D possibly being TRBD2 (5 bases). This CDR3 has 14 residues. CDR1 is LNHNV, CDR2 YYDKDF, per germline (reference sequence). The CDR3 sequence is CATSRGLEAGELFF. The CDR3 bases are TGTGCCACCAGCAGAGGACTGGAGGCCGGGGAGTTGTTTTTT.

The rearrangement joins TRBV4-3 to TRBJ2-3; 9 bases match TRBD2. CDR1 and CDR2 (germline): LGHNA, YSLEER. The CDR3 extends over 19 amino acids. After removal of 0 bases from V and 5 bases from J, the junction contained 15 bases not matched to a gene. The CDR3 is CASSQDIRGGAGFEDTQYF. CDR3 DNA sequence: TGCGCCAGCAGCCAAGATATACGCGGGGGGGCCGGATTTGAAGATACGCAGTATTTT.

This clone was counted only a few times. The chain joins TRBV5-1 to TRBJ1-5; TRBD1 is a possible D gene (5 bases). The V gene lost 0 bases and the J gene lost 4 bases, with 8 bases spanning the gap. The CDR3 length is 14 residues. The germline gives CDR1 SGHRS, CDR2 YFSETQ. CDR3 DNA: TGCGCCAGCAGCTTGGGAGGGACTAATCAGCCCCAGCATTTT. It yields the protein CASSLGGTNQPQHF.

CDR3 in amino acids: CATAGPGEKLFF. The CDR3 DNA reads TGTGCCACCGCAGGGCCCGGTGAAAAACTGTTTTTT. The chain couples TRBV2 to TRBJ1-4, with TRBD1 as a possible D gene (5 bases). V dropped 10 bases and J dropped 7 bases, with 13 bases sitting between them. Germline V gives CDR1 SNHLY, CDR2 FYNNEI. There are 12 residues in the CDR3.

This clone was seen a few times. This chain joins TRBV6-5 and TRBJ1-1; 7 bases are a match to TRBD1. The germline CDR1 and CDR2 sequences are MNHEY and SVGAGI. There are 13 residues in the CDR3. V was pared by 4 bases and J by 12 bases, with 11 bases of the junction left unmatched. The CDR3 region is CASSLREGAGSFF. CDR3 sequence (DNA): TGTGCCAGCAGTTTAAGAGAGGGGGCGGGGTCTTTCTTT.

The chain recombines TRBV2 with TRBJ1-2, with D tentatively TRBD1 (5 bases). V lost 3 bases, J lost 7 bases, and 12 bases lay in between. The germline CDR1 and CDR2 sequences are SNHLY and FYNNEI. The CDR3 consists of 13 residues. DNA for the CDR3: TGTGCCAGCAGTGAGGTGACAGAGATTGGCTACACCTTC. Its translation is CASSEVTEIGYTF.

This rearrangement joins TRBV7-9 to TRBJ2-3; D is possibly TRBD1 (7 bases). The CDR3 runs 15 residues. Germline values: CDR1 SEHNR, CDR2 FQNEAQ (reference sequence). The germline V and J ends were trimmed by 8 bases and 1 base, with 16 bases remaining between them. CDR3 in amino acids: CASGDDREGTDTQYF. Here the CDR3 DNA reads TGTGCCAGCGGCGACGACAGGGAGGGCACAGATACGCAGTATTTT.

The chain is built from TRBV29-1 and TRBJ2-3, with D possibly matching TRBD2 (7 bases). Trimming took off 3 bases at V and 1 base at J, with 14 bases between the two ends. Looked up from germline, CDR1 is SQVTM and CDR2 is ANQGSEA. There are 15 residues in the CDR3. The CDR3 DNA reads TGCAGCGTTGATGGGGGGGCGCCTGGCACAGATACGCAGTATTTT. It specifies CSVDGGAPGTDTQYF.